Sequencing of this T cell receptor beta chain was carried out in a study of T cells in Graves' hyperthyroidism and ophthalmopathy. Study-level points and caveats: Progression to ophthalmopathy was predicted a median of 6.5 months early.

From RNA transcripts, TCR beta CDR3 regions were amplified. First-round RT-PCR with HTBI primers amplified the TCR CDR3 region. A single record per CDR3 protein comes from TCRdb applying MiXCR to the multiplex PCR reads. The sample includes 400,000 to 600,000 distinct CDR3 sequences, about 16% of them seen just once. Only a few counts were recorded for this clonotype. Its antigen is unknown. CDR1 is GTSNPN and CDR2 is SVGIG in the germline V gene (reference sequence). CDR3 length equals 14 residues. V lost 5 bases to trimming and J lost 5 bases, with 16 bases between them. Active moderate-to-severe ophthalmopathy, Clinical Activity Score at least 3, NOSPECS at least 4, under 3 months' duration.

This clonotype originated in a woman younger than 45 with Graves' ophthalmopathy. The sequenced material came from blood. The chain carries TRBV30 and TRBJ1-5; maybe TRBD1 (5 bases). CDR3 in DNA: TGTGCCTGGTCATACTTCCGGGGGGATCAGCCCCAGCATTTT. This gives the protein CAWSYFRGDQPQHF.